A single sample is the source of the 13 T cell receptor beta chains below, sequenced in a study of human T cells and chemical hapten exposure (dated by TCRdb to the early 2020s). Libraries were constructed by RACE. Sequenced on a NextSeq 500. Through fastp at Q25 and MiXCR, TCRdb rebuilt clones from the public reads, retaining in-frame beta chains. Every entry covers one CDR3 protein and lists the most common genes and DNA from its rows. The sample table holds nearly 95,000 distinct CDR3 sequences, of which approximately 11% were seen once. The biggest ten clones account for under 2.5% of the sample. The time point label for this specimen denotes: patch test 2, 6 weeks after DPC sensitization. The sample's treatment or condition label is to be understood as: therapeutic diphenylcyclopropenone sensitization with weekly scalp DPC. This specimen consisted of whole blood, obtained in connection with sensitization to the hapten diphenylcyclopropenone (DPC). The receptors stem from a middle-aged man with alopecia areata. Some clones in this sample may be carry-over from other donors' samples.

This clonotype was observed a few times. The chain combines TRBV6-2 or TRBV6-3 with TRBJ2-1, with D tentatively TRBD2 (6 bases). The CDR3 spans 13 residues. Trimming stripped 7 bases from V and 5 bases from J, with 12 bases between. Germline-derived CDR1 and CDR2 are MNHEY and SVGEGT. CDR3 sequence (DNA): TGTGCCAGCAACAGACTAGGCCACAATGAGCAGTTCTTC. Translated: CASNRLGHNEQFF.

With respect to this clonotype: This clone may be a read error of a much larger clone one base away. The CDR3 loop is CDSLLAGGPHEQYV. The CDR3, as DNA: TGTGACAGCCTACTAGCGGGAGGGCCACACGAGCAGTACGTC. The V call is TRBV21-1, the J call TRBJ2-7; TRBD2, the table's D call, lacks a check against the DNA. TRBV21-1 is reported as a pseudogene. The CDR3 sequence is 14 residues long.

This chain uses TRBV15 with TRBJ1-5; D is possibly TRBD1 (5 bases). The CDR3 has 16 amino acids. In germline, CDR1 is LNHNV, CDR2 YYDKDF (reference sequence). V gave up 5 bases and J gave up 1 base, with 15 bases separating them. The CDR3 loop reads CATSSRRTLSNQPQHF. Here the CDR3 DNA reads TGTGCCACCAGCTCTAGGCGGACATTAAGCAATCAGCCCCAGCATTTT.

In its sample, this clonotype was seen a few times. The CDR3 here is CSGGQLGNEQFF. In DNA form, the CDR3 reads TGCAGCGGGGGGCAATTAGGGAATGAGCAGTTCTTC. The chain recombines TRBV29-1 with TRBJ2-1; TRBD1 might be the D (6 bases). Germline V gives CDR1 SQVTM, CDR2 ANQGSEA. CDR3 size: 12 residues. V lost 7 bases, J lost 7 bases, and 14 bases lay in between.

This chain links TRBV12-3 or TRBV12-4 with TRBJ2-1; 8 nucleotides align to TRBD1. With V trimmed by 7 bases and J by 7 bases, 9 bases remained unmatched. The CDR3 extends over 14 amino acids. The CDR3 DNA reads TGTGCCAGCATTCCTATTACAGGGGGGAATGAGCAGTTCTTC. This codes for CASIPITGGNEQFF.

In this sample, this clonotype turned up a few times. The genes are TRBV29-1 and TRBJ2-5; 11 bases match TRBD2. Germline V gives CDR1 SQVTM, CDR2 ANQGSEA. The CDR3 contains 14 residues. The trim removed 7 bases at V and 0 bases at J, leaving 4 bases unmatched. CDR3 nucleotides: TGCAGCGCGGATAGCGGGAGGGACCAAGAGACCCAGTACTTC. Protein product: CSADSGRDQETQYF.

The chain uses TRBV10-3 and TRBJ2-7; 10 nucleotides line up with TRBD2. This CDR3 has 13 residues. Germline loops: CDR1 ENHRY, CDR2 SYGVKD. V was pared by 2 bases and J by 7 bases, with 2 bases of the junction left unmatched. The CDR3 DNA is TGTGCCATCAGTGAGCCGGGACTAGCGGAGCAGTACGTC. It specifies CAISEPGLAEQYV.

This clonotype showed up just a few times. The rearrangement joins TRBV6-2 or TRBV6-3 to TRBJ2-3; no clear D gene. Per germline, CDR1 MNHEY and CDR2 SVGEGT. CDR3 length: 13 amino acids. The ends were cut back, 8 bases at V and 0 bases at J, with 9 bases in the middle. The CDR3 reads CASATRSTDTQYF. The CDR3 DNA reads TGTGCCAGCGCGACAAGGAGCACAGATACGCAGTATTTT.

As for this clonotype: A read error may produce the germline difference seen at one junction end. This CDR3 is CASNSRLGYQSF. CDR3 nucleotide sequence: TGTGCCAGCAACTCCCGGCTGGGGTACCAATCATTC. The J gene is TRBJ2-7, the V gene TRBV6-2 or TRBV6-3; no firm D call. The CDR3 is 12 residues long. The germline CDR1 and CDR2 sequences are MNHEY and SVGEGT.

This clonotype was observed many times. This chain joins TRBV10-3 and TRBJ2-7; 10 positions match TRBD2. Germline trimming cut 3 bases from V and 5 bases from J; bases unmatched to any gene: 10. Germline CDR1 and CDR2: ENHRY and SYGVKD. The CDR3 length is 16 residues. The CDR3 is CAISDPSGSGSHEQYF. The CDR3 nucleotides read TGTGCCATCAGTGACCCTAGCGGGAGTGGAAGCCACGAGCAGTACTTC.

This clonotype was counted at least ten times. Here the CDR3 reads CASSLDNYGYTF. The DNA for the CDR3 is TGTGCCAGCAGCTTAGACAACTATGGCTACACCTTC. This chain uses TRBV7-9 with TRBJ1-2; D gene ambiguous. Germline CDR1 is SEHNR and CDR2 is FQNEAQ (reference sequence). The CDR3 extends over 12 amino acids. Trimming pared 1 base from V and 2 bases from J, leaving 2 bases between.

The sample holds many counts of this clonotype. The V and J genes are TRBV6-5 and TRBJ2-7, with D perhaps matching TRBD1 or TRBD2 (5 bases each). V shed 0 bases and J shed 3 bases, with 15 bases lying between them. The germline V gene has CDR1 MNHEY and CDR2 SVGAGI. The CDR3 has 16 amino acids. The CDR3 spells CASSYSSRQRYYEQYF. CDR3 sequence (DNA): TGTGCCAGCAGTTACTCGTCTCGACAGCGGTACTACGAGCAGTACTTC.

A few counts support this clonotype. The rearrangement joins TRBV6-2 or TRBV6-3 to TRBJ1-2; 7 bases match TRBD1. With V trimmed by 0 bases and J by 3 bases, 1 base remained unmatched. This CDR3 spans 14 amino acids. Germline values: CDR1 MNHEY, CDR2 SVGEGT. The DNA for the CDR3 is TGTGCCAGCAGTTACTCGGGGACAGACTATGGCTACACCTTC. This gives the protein CASSYSGTDYGYTF.